A single sample gave rise to the 5 T cell receptor beta chains below, sequenced in a study of blood T cells in healthy people across ages. Sample-barcoded 5' priming and a J-beta primer mix drove a second PCR of roughly 6 to 12 cycles. TCRdb processed the 5' RACE reads anew with MiXCR; each CDR3 protein has one entry. The sample holds about 730,000 distinct CDR3 sequences; about 40% are singletons and the top ten take 20% to 25%. The sequencing sample was made of blood. The receptors were sampled from a woman aged 55-70 years in good health.

The chain employs TRBV20-1 and TRBJ2-1; D may correspond to TRBD1 or TRBD2 (5 bases each). The J call may not be correct, given that the DNA end is closer to TRBJ2-7. The CDR3 totals 14 residues. Germline CDR1 reads DFQATT; CDR2 reads SNEGSKA (reference sequence). This CDR3 reads CSAVGVSSYNEQYF. CDR3 coding DNA: TGCAGTGCTGTGGGGGTAAGCTCCTACAATGAGCAGTACTTC.

The chain has TRBV5-1 and TRBJ2-7; possibly TRBD1 for D (6 bases). Trimming shortened V by 7 bases and J by 0 bases, and 17 bases separated the two germline ends. The CDR3 spans 15 residues. The germline CDR1 and CDR2 sequences are SGHRS and YFSETQ. In DNA, the CDR3 is TGCGCCAGCGGCCCCGGACAGAGGAGCTCCTACGAGCAGTACTTC. Translating it yields CASGPGQRSSYEQYF.

The genes are TRBV6-5 and TRBJ2-1, with 10 bases aligning to TRBD1. V was pared by 6 bases and J by 9 bases, with 5 bases of the junction left unmatched. The CDR3 covers 13 residues. The germline V gene encodes CDR1 MNHEY and CDR2 SVGAGI. CDR3 region: CASSGTGVGEQFF. In nucleotides, the CDR3 is TGTGCCAGCAGCGGGACAGGGGTTGGTGAGCAGTTCTTC.

The J gene is TRBJ2-7, the V gene TRBV7-2; D is uncertain. This CDR3 contains 13 residues. CDR1 SGHTA and CDR2 FQGNSA come from the germline V gene. Trimming pared 5 bases from V and 6 bases from J, leaving 14 bases between. CDR3: CASSHNWDREQYF. The CDR3 nucleotides are TGTGCCAGCAGCCATAATTGGGATCGCGAGCAGTACTTC.

This chain uses TRBV15 with TRBJ2-3, with D tentatively TRBD2 (6 bases). Looked up from germline, CDR1 is LNHNV and CDR2 is YYDKDF (reference sequence). The CDR3 extends over 16 amino acids. V gave up 2 bases and J gave up 5 bases, with 17 bases separating them. In DNA form, the CDR3 reads TGTGCCACCAGCAGACGTAGCGGAGGATCCGTAGATACGCAGTATTTT. As protein: CATSRRSGGSVDTQYF.